The 30 T cell receptor beta chains in this list originate from one sample, sequenced in a study of cytotoxic CD8 clonotypes in ibrutinib-treated CLL. Sequenced by immunoSEQ multiplex PCR; TCRdb stores in-frame clones only, minus some. The sample includes 110,000 to 150,000 clones, around three quarters of them seen just once. The sequencing used PBMCs, collected after 12 months of ibrutinib treatment. These receptors all come from a human donor with chronic lymphocytic leukemia.

The genes are TRBV11-3 and TRBJ2-7; perhaps TRBD1 as D (5 bases). CDR1 is SGHNT, CDR2 YENEEA, per germline. Trimming took 3 bases from V and 3 from J, leaving 12 bases between them. CDR3 length: 14 residues. CDR3 nucleotide sequence: TGTGCCAGCAGCTTGGGGCCAACAGACTACGAGCAGTACTTC. Protein: CASSLGPTDYEQYF.

This rearrangement joins TRBV6-5 to TRBJ1-2, with 8 bases lining up with TRBD1. CDR3 length: 13 residues. With V trimmed by 3 bases and J by 11 bases, 8 bases remained unmatched. The V gene's germline CDR1 is MNHEY and CDR2 SVGAGI. CDR3 loop: CASSYRQGQGYTF. The CDR3 DNA reads TGTGCCAGCAGTTATAGACAGGGGCAGGGTTACACCTTC.

In DNA form, the CDR3 reads TGTGCCATCAGTGACCGGACAGGGCCCATGAACACTGAAGCTTTCTTT. It specifies CAISDRTGPMNTEAFF. The chain employs TRBV10-3 and TRBJ1-1, with 8 bases identical to TRBD1. Trimming at V came to 3 bases and at J to 0 bases, leaving 6 bases not matched to a gene. The germline V gene has CDR1 ENHRY and CDR2 SYGVKD. There are 16 residues in the CDR3.

There are a few counts of this clone. The J gene is TRBJ1-1, the V gene TRBV27; TRBD1 agrees at 8 bases. Germline trimming cut 4 bases from V and 4 bases from J; bases unmatched to any gene: 5. Per the germline V gene, CDR1 is MNHEY and CDR2 is SMNVEV (reference sequence). This CDR3 region has 14 residues. CDR3: CASSSGTGGTEAFF. CDR3 nucleotide sequence: TGTGCCAGCAGTTCCGGGACAGGCGGCACTGAAGCTTTCTTT.

This rearrangement joins TRBV1 to TRBJ2-7. TRBV1 is noted as a pseudogene. The CDR3 consists of 11 residues. CDR3 nucleotides: TGCACCAGCAGCCCGACCTACGAGCAGTACTTC. Translation: CTSSPTYEQYF.

The chain joins TRBV6-6 to TRBJ2-7; 9 bases align to TRBD2. There are 16 residues in the CDR3. The junction had 5 bases not matched to a gene; V was cut back by 0 bases and J by 2 bases. Germline-derived CDR1 and CDR2 are MNHNY and SVGAGI (reference sequence). The CDR3 reads CASSYSSGTSTYEQYF. The CDR3 nucleotides read TGTGCCAGCAGTTACTCGTCCGGGACTAGCACCTACGAGCAGTACTTC.

The gene calls are TRBV5-1 and TRBJ2-1; D not certain. V was clipped by 4 bases and J by 9 bases, with 8 bases between them. Germline V gene sequence: CDR1 SGHRS, CDR2 YFSETQ. This CDR3 comprises 11 residues. CDR3 coding DNA: TGCGCCAGCAGCATGAGTAGTGAGCAGTTCTTC. Encoded protein: CASSMSSEQFF.

This rearrangement joins TRBV9 to TRBJ1-1; TRBD1 matches 11 bases. Germline V CDR1 and CDR2: SGDLS, YYNGEE. The CDR3 runs 18 residues. With V trimmed by 2 bases and J by 5 bases, 14 bases remained unmatched. The CDR3 DNA reads TGTGCCAGCAGCGTCCCACCGCGGCCGGGACAGGGGGGGACTGAAGCTTTCTTT. This encodes CASSVPPRPGQGGTEAFF.

The chain has TRBV5-1 and TRBJ2-5; D possibly corresponds to TRBD1 (6 bases). This CDR3 is built from 17 residues. Trimming left V 1 base short and J 2 bases short, with 18 bases between. Looked up from germline, CDR1 is SGHRS and CDR2 is YFSETQ. DNA for the CDR3: TGCGCCAGCAGCTTGTCGGTGGGGGCAGGGGAACAAGAGACCCAGTACTTC. Protein: CASSLSVGAGEQETQYF.

To note about this clone: One junction end does not reproduce the germline sequence, and a read error may be involved. V and J are TRBV6-4 and TRBJ2-2; D gene unclear. This CDR3 spans 15 amino acids. Germline loops: CDR1 MRHNA, CDR2 SNTAGT. Here the CDR3 DNA reads TGTGCCAGCAGTCACTCCGTTATGGGCGCCGGGGAGCTGTTTTTT. Residues: CASSHSVMGAGELFF.

This sequence joins TRBV6-1 and TRBJ2-5; no reliable D call. V lost 0 bases and J lost 5, with 7 bases in between. The CDR3 is 13 residues long. Germline loops: CDR1 MNHNS, CDR2 SASEGT. The CDR3 loop is CASSEAQWETQYF. The DNA for the CDR3 is TGTGCCAGCAGTGAAGCTCAGTGGGAGACCCAGTACTTC.

The CDR3 loop is CASSLVSGANTGELFF. CDR3 bases: TGCGCCAGCAGCTTGGTTAGCGGGGCAAACACCGGGGAGCTGTTTTTT. The chain joins TRBV5-1 to TRBJ2-2; 8 bases are a match to TRBD2. V shed 0 bases and J 2 bases; nucleotides not matched to a gene: 3. CDR1 is SGHRS, CDR2 YFSETQ, per germline. The CDR3 covers 16 residues.

The DNA for the CDR3 is TGCAGCGTTCGGCAGGCCTACGAGCAGTACTTC. Translated: CSVRQAYEQYF. J is TRBJ2-7 and V is TRBV29-1; D is undetermined. Germline V gene data show CDR1 as SQVTM and CDR2 as ANQGSEA. V lost 5 bases and J 2 bases, leaving 7 bases between the germline ends. CDR3 length equals 11 residues.

The rearrangement joins TRBV9 to TRBJ2-2; possibly TRBD2 for D (6 bases). The CDR3 is made up of 13 amino acids. V lost 7 bases and J lost 2, with 9 bases in between. Germline CDR1 reads SGDLS; CDR2 reads YYNGEE. Written as DNA, the CDR3 is TGTGCCAGCGGGACTGGCAACACCGGGGAGCTGTTTTTT. This codes for CASGTGNTGELFF.

This chain uses TRBV15 with TRBJ2-2, with D uncertain. Germline loops: CDR1 LNHNV, CDR2 YYDKDF (reference sequence). Trimming shortened V by 1 base and J by 10 bases, and 10 bases separated the two germline ends. This CDR3 has 13 residues. CDR3 amino acids: CATSRVDTTELFF. The DNA for the CDR3 is TGTGCCACCAGCAGAGTGGATACCACGGAGCTGTTTTTT.

The chain couples TRBV19 to TRBJ2-7; D not certain. Germline values: CDR1 LNHDA, CDR2 SQIVND (reference sequence). Trimming removed 6 bases from V and 5 bases from J, with 8 bases in between. The length of the CDR3 is 11 residues. The CDR3 region has the DNA TGTGCCAGTAGCCGAGGTCACGAGCAGTACTTC. This encodes CASSRGHEQYF.

CDR3 nucleotides: TGTGCCAGCAGGTTTAGTTTTAGCAACACCGGGGAGCTGTTTTTT. Translating gives CASRFSFSNTGELFF. This chain joins TRBV7-2 and TRBJ2-2; D ambiguous. Germline V gene lookup returns CDR1 SGHTA and CDR2 FQGNSA. The CDR3 has 15 amino acids. V was shortened by 6 bases and J by 2 bases, with 13 bases between the two germline ends.

The chain recombines TRBV19 with TRBJ2-5; D might be TRBD2 (6 bases). CDR1 is LNHDA, CDR2 SQIVND, per germline (reference sequence). Trimming took off 7 bases at V and 3 bases at J, with 9 bases between the two ends. The CDR3 extends over 12 amino acids. Written as DNA, the CDR3 is TGTGCCAGTAATACGGGGGAAGAGACCCAGTACTTC. This gives the protein CASNTGEETQYF.

V is TRBV9 and J is TRBJ2-1; either TRBD1 or TRBD2 may supply D (5 bases each). The germline gives CDR1 SGDLS, CDR2 YYNGEE. The CDR3 is made up of 15 amino acids. Trimming stripped 2 bases from V and 2 bases from J, with 11 bases between. The CDR3 spells CASSVEGLTYNEQFF. The CDR3 DNA follows: TGTGCCAGCAGCGTTGAGGGGTTGACCTACAATGAGCAGTTCTTC.

The J gene is TRBJ2-7, the V gene TRBV27; D is possibly TRBD2 (5 bases). V was clipped by 1 base and J by 2 bases, with 12 bases between them. From germline, CDR1 is MNHEY and CDR2 SMNVEV (reference sequence). The CDR3 has 15 residues. DNA of the CDR3: TGTGCCAGCAGTTTATATCCTAGCTTAACCTACGAGCAGTACTTC. This encodes CASSLYPSLTYEQYF.

The chain joins TRBV10-3 to TRBJ1-5; D gene ambiguous. Germline values: CDR1 ENHRY, CDR2 SYGVKD. Between the trimmed V and J ends, which lost 10 bases and 1 base, there was a span of 8 bases. This CDR3 is built from 12 residues. CDR3 residues: CATSPSNQPQHF. CDR3 coding DNA: TGTGCCACCTCACCCAGCAATCAGCCCCAGCATTTT.

The V gene is TRBV6-5, the J gene TRBJ1-1; weak D call: TRBD1 (5 bases). Trimming pared 2 bases from V and 4 bases from J, leaving 8 bases between. Germline values: CDR1 MNHEY, CDR2 SVGAGI. This CDR3 has 13 amino acids. This CDR3 is CASSYQGPTEAFF. For the CDR3, the DNA is TGTGCCAGCAGTTACCAGGGACCCACTGAAGCTTTCTTT.

The chain is built from TRBV4-2 and TRBJ2-7; no clear D gene. V was pared by 4 bases and J by 0 bases, with 13 bases between. The CDR3 has 15 amino acids. Germline assignment: CDR1 LGHNA and CDR2 YNFKEQ. CDR3 protein: CASSPASHYSYEQYF. The CDR3 nucleotides read TGTGCCAGCAGCCCCGCGTCACACTACTCCTACGAGCAGTACTTC.

This clone was seen more than once but under ten times. V and J are TRBV27 and TRBJ1-5; no definite D call. Deletions cut 7 bases from V and 0 bases from J, with 7 bases between. CDR1 and CDR2 (germline): MNHEY, SMNVEV (reference sequence). This CDR3 spans 13 amino acids. The CDR3 bases are TGTGCCAGCATAAGAGATAGCAATCAGCCCCAGCATTTT. Residues: CASIRDSNQPQHF.

The rearrangement links TRBV19 to TRBJ2-1; 13 nucleotides match TRBD2. Germline CDR1 and CDR2: LNHDA and SQIVND (reference sequence). After removal of 4 bases from V and 8 bases from J, the junction contained 8 bases not matched to a gene. This CDR3 is built from 16 residues. In nucleotides, the CDR3 is TGTGCCAGTAGTACCGCGGGACTAGCGGGACGGCATGAGCAGTTCTTC. Protein sequence: CASSTAGLAGRHEQFF.

The chain couples TRBV9 to TRBJ2-3; no definite D call. V was trimmed by 0 bases and J by 2 bases, leaving 7 bases between them. This CDR3 contains 14 residues. Germline V gives CDR1 SGDLS, CDR2 YYNGEE. The CDR3 DNA follows: TGTGCCAGCAGCGTAGAAAAGCCCACAGATACGCAGTATTTT. Its protein is CASSVEKPTDTQYF.

This chain connects TRBV6-1 to TRBJ2-1, with 9 bases identical to TRBD1. V dropped 1 base and J dropped 8; count of bases not matched to a gene: 6. This CDR3 is 15 amino acids long. From germline, CDR1 is MNHNS and CDR2 SASEGT. The CDR3 DNA reads as TGTGCCAGCAGTGAAGTGGGACAGGGAGGGTATGAGCAGTTCTTC. It is translated as CASSEVGQGGYEQFF.

The chain combines TRBV27 with TRBJ1-1; 8 bases fit TRBD1. The CDR3 extends over 15 amino acids. The junction had 9 bases not matched to a gene; V was cut back by 5 bases and J by 4 bases. From germline, CDR1 is MNHEY and CDR2 SMNVEV (reference sequence). The CDR3 DNA reads as TGTGCCAGCAGTCCCAATCAGGGGGCGCGCACTGAAGCTTTCTTT. This sequence encodes CASSPNQGARTEAFF.

The rearrangement joins TRBV4-3 to TRBJ2-5; TRBD2 matches 9 bases. V was clipped by 2 bases and J by 1 base; unmatched bases: 8. From germline, CDR1 is LGHNA and CDR2 YSLEER. This CDR3 contains 17 residues. The CDR3 coding sequence is TGCGCCAGCAGCCAATTCTACTTTAGCGGGGGCCAAGAGACCCAGTACTTC. Encoded protein: CASSQFYFSGGQETQYF.

J is TRBJ1-4 and V is TRBV7-2; D unresolved. The CDR3 covers 14 residues. Between the trimmed V and J ends, which lost 4 bases and 0 bases, there was a span of 6 bases. Germline CDR1 SGHTA, CDR2 FQGNSA. The chain's CDR3 is CASSWTSTNEKLFF. CDR3 coding DNA: TGTGCCAGCAGCTGGACGTCAACTAATGAAAAACTGTTTTTT.